This section outlines one T cell receptor beta chain sequence together with its context. The data were produced by immunoSEQ multiplex PCR, yet TCRdb's version contains in-frame clones alone and is incomplete. The sample yields about 35,000 clones, around 80% seen once. This entry is derived from a study of blood T cell repertoires in COVID-19. Background on the study: Acute-phase and convalescent COVID-19 samples originated in the United States, Italy and Spain. The cDNA or gDNA used as material had been derived from T cells, B-cell-depleted T cells, or PBMCs.

V lost 4 bases to trimming and J lost 4 bases, with 14 bases between them. Looked up from germline, CDR1 is SGHRS and CDR2 is YFSETQ. This CDR3 has 14 residues. The sequence derives from a man older than 75 with active or convalescent COVID-19. The chain has TRBV5-1 and TRBJ1-2; D possibly corresponds to TRBD1 (6 bases). The sample was peripheral blood. Here the CDR3 reads CASSQDSAGYGYTF. As DNA, the CDR3 is TGCGCCAGCAGCCAGGACAGCGCAGGCTATGGCTACACCTTC.